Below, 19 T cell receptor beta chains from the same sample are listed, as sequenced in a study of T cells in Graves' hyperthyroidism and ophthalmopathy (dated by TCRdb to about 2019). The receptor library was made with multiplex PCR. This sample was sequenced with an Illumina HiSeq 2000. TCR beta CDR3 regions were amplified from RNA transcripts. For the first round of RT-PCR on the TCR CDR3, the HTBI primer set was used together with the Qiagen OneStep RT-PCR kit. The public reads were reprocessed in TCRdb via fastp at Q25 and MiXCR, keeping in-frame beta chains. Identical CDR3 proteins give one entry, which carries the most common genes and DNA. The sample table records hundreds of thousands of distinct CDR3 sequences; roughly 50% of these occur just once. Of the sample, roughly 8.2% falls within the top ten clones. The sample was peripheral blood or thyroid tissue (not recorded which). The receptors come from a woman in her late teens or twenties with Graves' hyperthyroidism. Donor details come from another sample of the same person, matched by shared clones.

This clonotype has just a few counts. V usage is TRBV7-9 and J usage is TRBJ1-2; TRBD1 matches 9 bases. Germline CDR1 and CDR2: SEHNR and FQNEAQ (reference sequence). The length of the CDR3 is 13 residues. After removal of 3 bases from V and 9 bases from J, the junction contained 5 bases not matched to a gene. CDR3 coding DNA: TGTGCCAGCAGCTTCCGGGACAGGGAAAGCTACACCTTC. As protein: CASSFRDRESYTF.

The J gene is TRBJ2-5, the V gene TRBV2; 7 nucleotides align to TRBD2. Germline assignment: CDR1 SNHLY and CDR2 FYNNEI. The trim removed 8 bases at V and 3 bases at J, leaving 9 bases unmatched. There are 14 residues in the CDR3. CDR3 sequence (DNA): TGTGCCAGCCGACTTCCGGGACTAAAAGAGACCCAGTACTTC. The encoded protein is CASRLPGLKETQYF.

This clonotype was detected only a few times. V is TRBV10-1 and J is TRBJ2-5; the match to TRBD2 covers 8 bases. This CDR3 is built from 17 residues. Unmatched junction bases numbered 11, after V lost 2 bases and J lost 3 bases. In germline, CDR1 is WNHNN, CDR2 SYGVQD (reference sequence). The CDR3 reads CASSEHRLARNKETQYF. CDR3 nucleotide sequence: TGCGCCAGCAGTGAGCACCGACTAGCGCGAAATAAAGAGACCCAGTACTTC.

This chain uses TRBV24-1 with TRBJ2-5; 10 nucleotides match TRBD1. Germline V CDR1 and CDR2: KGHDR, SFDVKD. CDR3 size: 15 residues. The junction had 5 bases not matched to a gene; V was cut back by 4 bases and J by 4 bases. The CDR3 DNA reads TGTGCCACCAGTGACAACCGGGACAGGGGAGAGACCCAGTACTTC. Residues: CATSDNRDRGETQYF.

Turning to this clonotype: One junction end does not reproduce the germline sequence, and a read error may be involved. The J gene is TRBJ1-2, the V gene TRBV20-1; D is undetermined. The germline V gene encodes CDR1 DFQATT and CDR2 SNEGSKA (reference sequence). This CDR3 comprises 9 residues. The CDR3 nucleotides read TGCAGACCTTCGAATGGCCACACCTTC. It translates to CRPSNGHTF.

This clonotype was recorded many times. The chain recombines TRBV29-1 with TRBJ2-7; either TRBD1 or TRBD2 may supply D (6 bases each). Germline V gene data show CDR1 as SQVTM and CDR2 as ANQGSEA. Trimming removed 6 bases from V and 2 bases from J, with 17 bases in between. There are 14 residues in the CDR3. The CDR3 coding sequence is TGCAGCGTCACAACAGGGTCGGGGGCCTACGAGCAGTACTTC. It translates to CSVTTGSGAYEQYF.

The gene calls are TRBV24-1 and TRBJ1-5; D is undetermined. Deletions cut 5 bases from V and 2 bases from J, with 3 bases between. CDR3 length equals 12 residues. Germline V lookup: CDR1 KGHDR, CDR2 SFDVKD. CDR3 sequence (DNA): TGTGCCACCAGTGCTCGCAATCAGCCCCAGCATTTT. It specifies CATSARNQPQHF.

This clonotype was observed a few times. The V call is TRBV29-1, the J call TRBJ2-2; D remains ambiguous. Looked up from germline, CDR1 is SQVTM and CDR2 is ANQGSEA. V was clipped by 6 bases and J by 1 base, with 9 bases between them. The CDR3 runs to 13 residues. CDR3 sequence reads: CSVSAENTGELFF. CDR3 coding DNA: TGCAGCGTATCTGCGGAGAACACCGGGGAGCTGTTTTTT.

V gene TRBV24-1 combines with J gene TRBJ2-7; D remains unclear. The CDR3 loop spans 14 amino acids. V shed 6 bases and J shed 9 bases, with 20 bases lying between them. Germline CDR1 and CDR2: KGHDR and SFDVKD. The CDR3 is CATSHSATSPRQYF. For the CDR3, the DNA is TGTGCCACCAGTCACTCTGCGACTTCCCCCCGGCAGTACTTC.

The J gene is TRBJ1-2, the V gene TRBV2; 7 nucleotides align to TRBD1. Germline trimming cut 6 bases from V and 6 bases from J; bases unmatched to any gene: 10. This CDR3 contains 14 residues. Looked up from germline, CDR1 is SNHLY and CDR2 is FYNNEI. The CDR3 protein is CASSPDRVGNGYTF. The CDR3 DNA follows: TGTGCCAGCAGCCCAGACAGGGTAGGAAATGGCTACACCTTC.

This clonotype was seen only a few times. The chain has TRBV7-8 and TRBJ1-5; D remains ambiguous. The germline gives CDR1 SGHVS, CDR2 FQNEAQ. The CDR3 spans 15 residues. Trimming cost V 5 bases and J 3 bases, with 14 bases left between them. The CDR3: CASSHPVTHNQPQHF. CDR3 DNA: TGTGCCAGCAGCCACCCCGTGACCCACAATCAGCCCCAGCATTTT.

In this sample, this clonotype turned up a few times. Written as DNA, the CDR3 is TGTGCCAGCAGCTTAGAGGGTTTTAATCAGCCCCAGCATTTT. Protein product: CASSLEGFNQPQHF. The J gene is TRBJ1-5, the V gene TRBV7-3; no clear D. V lost 2 bases, J lost 4 bases, and 9 bases lay in between. Germline CDR1 and CDR2: SGHTA and FQGTGA. This CDR3 region has 14 residues.

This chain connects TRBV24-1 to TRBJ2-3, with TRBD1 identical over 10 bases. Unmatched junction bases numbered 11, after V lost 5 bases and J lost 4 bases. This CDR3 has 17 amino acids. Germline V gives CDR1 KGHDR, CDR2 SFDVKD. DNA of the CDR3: TGTGCCACCAGTGGAGCCGGGACAGGGGTTAAAGCAGATACGCAGTATTTT. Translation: CATSGAGTGVKADTQYF.

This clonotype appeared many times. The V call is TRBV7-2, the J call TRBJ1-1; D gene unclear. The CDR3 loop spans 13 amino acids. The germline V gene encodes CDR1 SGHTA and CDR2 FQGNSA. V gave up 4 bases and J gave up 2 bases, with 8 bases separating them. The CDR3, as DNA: TGTGCCAGCAGCTCAAGTACAAACACTGAAGCTTTCTTT. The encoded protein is CASSSSTNTEAFF.

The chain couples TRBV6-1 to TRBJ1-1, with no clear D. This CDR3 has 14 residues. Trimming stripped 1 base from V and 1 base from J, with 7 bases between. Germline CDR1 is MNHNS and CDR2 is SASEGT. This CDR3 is CASSEGYTNTEAFF. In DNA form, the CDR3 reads TGTGCCAGCAGTGAAGGGTATACGAACACTGAAGCTTTCTTT.

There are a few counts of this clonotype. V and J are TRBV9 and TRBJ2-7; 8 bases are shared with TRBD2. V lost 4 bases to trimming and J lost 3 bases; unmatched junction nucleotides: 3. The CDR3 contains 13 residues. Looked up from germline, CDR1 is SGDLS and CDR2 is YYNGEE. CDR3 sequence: CASSSSGHYEQYF. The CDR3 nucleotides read TGTGCCAGCAGCTCTAGCGGGCACTACGAGCAGTACTTC.

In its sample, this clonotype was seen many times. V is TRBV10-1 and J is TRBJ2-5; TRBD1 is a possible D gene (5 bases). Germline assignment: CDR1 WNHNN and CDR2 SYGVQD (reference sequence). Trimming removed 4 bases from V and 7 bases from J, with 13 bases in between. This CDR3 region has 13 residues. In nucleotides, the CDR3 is TGCGCCAGCAGTGTCTCACAGGATAGGACCCAGTACTTC. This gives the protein CASSVSQDRTQYF.

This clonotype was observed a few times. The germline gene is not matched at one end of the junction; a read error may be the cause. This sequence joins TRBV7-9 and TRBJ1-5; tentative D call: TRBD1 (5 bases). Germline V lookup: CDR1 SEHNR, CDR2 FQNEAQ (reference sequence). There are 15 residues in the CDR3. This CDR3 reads CASSQAEGVMWPQHF. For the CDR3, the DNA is TGCGCCAGCAGCCAAGCGGAAGGGGTTATGTGGCCCCAGCATTTT.

CDR3 sequence reads: CSVEGSFTGELFF. In nucleotides, the CDR3 is TGCAGCGTTGAAGGGTCTTTCACCGGGGAGCTGTTTTTT. The gene calls are TRBV29-1 and TRBJ2-2; the D is unclear. Germline CDR1 is SQVTM and CDR2 is ANQGSEA. Deletions cut 1 base from V and 4 bases from J, with 7 bases between. The CDR3 is 13 amino acids.